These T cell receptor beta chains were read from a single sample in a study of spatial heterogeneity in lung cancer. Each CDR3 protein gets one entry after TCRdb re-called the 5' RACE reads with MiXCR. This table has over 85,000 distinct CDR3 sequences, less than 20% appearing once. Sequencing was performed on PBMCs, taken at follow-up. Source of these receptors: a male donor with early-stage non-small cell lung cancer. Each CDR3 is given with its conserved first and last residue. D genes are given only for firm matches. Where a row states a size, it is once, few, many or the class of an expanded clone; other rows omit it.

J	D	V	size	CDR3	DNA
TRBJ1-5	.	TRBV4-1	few	CASSQEGAALEAQHF	TGCGCCAGCAGCCAAGAAGGGGCAGCCCTAGAAGCCCAGCATTTT
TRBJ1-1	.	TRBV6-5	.	CASNPTAGEGTEAFF	TGTGCCAGCAACCCCACGGCTGGGGAGGGCACTGAAGCTTTCTTT
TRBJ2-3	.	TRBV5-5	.	CASKPPGNTDTQYF	TGTGCCAGCAAGCCTCCAGGGAACACAGATACGCAGTATTTT
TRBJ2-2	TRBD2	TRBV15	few	CATSRQSGRLSRTGELFF	TGTGCCACCAGCAGACAAAGCGGGAGGTTATCGAGGACCGGGGAGCTGTTTTTT
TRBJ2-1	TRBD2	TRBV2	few	CASIERELNNEQFF	TGTGCCAGCATTGAGCGGGAGCTCAACAATGAGCAGTTCTTC
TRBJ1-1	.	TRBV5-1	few	CASSGGELHTEAFF	TGCGCCAGCAGCGGGGGGGAACTGCACACTGAAGCTTTCTTT
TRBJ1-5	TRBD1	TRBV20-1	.	CSCRGLSNQPQHF	TGCAGCTGTAGGGGGCTCAGCAATCAGCCCCAGCATTTT
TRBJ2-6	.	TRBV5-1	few	CASSPRGGPFIGANVLTF	TGCGCCAGCAGCCCTAGGGGGGGGCCCTTCATTGGGGCCAACGTCCTGACTTTC
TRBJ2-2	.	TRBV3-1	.	CASSQEGGPTGELFF	TGTGCCAGCAGCCAAGAAGGGGGGCCCACCGGGGAGCTGTTTTTT
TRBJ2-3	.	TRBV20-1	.	CSATRRTDTQYF	TGCAGTGCTACCAGGCGCACAGATACGCAGTATTTT
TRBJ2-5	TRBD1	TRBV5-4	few	CASSSGRTGGRETQYF	TGTGCCAGCAGCTCCGGACGGACAGGGGGACGGGAGACCCAGTACTTC
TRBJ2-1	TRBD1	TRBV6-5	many	CASSYRTGRPYNEQFF	TGTGCCAGCAGTTACAGGACAGGGCGCCCCTACAATGAGCAGTTCTTC
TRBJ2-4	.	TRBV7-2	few	CASSFWGNIQYF	TGTGCCAGCAGCTTCTGGGGAAACATTCAGTACTTC
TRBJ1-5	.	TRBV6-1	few	CASSALPQPQHF	TGTGCCAGCAGTGCCCTACCCCAGCCCCAGCATTTT
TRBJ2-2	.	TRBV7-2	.	CASSLMQVYTGELFF	TGTGCCAGCAGCTTAATGCAGGTGTACACCGGGGAGCTGTTTTTT
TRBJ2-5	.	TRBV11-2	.	CASSSQGAIDETQYF	TGTGCCAGCAGCTCCCAGGGCGCGATCGATGAGACCCAGTACTTC
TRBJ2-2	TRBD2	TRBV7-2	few	CASSAGTSGFLTGELFF	TGTGCCAGCAGCGCCGGGACTAGCGGTTTTCTCACCGGGGAGCTGTTTTTT
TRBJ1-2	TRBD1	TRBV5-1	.	CASTPPTGNYGYTF	TGCGCCAGCACCCCCCCGACAGGGAACTATGGCTACACCTTC
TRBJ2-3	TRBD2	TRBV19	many	CASSGLASTDTQYF	TGTGCCAGTAGTGGACTAGCGAGCACAGATACGCAGTATTTT
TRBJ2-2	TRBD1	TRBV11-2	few	CASAPGQGNTGELFF	TGTGCCAGCGCTCCGGGACAGGGGAACACCGGGGAGCTGTTTTTT
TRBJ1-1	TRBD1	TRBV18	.	CASSPYRDRRTEAFF	TGTGCCAGCTCACCGTACCGGGACAGGAGGACTGAAGCTTTCTTT
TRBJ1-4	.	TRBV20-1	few	CSARPREYAATNEKLFF	TGCAGTGCTAGACCTCGAGAATATGCAGCAACTAATGAAAAACTGTTTTTT
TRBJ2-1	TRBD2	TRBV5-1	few	CASSLVSGVGNEQFF	TGCGCCAGCAGCTTGGTTAGCGGGGTCGGCAATGAGCAGTTCTTC
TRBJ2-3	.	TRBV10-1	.	CASSDGGQGTDTQYF	TGCGCCAGCAGTGATGGAGGGCAGGGCACAGATACGCAGTATTTT
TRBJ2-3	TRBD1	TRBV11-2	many	CASSRGTGGTTDTQYF	TGTGCCAGCAGCCGCGGGACAGGGGGCACCACAGATACGCAGTATTTT
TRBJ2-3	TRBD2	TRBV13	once	CASSSGTSGRWADTQYF	TGTGCCAGCAGCTCCGGGACTAGCGGGAGATGGGCAGATACGCAGTATTTT
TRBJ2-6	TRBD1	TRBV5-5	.	CASSSRTGSGANVLTF	TGTGCCAGCAGTTCCCGGACAGGGTCTGGGGCCAACGTCCTGACTTTC
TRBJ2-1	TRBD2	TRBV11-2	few	CASSYPGGRGDEQFF	TGTGCCAGCAGCTACCCAGGCGGGAGAGGCGATGAGCAGTTCTTC
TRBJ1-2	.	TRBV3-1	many	CASSQAINYGYTF	TGTGCCAGCAGCCAAGCAATTAACTATGGCTACACCTTC
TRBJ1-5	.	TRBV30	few	CAWSSGPNQPQHF	TGTGCCTGGAGTTCTGGGCCCAATCAGCCCCAGCATTTT
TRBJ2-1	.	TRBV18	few	CASSPRSAGAGDEQFF	TGTGCCAGCTCACCAAGGTCGGCAGGGGCGGGAGATGAGCAGTTCTTC
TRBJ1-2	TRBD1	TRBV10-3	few	CAISSGQGNGYTF	TGTGCCATCAGCTCCGGACAGGGAAATGGCTACACCTTC
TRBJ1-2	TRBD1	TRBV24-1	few	CATSDRTGTGTYGYTF	TGTGCCACCAGTGACCGGACAGGGACGGGAACCTATGGCTACACCTTC
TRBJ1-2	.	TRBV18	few	CASSPGGGRGYTF	TGTGCCAGCTCACCAGGCGGCGGTCGTGGCTACACCTTC
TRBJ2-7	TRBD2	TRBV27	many	CASRPRLAGTYEQYF	TGTGCCAGCAGACCACGACTAGCGGGGACCTACGAGCAGTACTTC
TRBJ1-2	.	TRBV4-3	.	CASSQEEQSSRDGYTF	TGCGCCAGCAGCCAAGAAGAGCAGAGCTCTCGGGATGGCTACACCTTC
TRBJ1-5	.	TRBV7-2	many	CASSLNLQGSQPQHF	TGTGCCAGCAGCTTAAATCTACAGGGCAGTCAGCCCCAGCATTTT
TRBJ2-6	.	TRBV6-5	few	CASSSPGDSGANVLTF	TGTGCCAGCAGTTCCCCCGGGGACTCTGGGGCCAACGTCCTGACTTTC
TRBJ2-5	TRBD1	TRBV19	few	CASMDRGQETQYF	TGTGCCAGTATGGACAGGGGGCAAGAGACCCAGTACTTC
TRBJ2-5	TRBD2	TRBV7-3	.	CASSDGTSGRLAETQYF	TGTGCCAGCAGCGACGGGACTAGCGGGAGGTTGGCAGAGACCCAGTACTTC
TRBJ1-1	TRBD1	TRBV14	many	CASSPVRGTEAFF	TGTGCCAGCAGCCCAGTCAGGGGGACTGAAGCTTTCTTT
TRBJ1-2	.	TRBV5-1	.	CASSLSGYGYTF	TGCGCCAGCAGCTTATCAGGATATGGCTACACCTTC
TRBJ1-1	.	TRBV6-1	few	CASSIKGSSTEAFF	TGTGCCAGCAGTATTAAGGGCTCGTCAACAGAAGCTTTCTTT
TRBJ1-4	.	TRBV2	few	CASSVSLGNEKLFF	TGTGCCAGCAGTGTATCCCTCGGTAATGAAAAACTGTTTTTT
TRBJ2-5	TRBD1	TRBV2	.	CASSENRGEKTQYF	TGTGCCAGCAGTGAAAACAGGGGTGAAAAGACCCAGTACTTC
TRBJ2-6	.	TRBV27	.	CASSRTGANVLTF	TGTGCCAGCAGTCGTACTGGGGCCAACGTCCTGACTTTC
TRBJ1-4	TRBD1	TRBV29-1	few	CSVPGTDNEKLFF	TGCAGCGTTCCCGGGACAGATAATGAAAAACTGTTTTTT
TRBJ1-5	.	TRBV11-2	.	CASSFSGAGQPQHF	TGTGCCAGCAGCTTTTCGGGGGCAGGTCAGCCCCAGCATTTT
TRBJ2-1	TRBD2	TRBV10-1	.	CASSDSAGGPYNEQFF	TGCGCCAGCAGTGATTCGGCGGGAGGTCCTTACAATGAGCAGTTCTTC
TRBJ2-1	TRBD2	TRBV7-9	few	CASSLAQREGRLDEQFF	TGTGCCAGCAGCTTAGCCCAGCGGGAGGGCCGCTTGGATGAGCAGTTCTTC
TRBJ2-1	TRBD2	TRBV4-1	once	CASSQDLTLADNEQFF	TGCGCCAGCAGCCAAGATCTAACCCTAGCGGACAATGAGCAGTTCTTC